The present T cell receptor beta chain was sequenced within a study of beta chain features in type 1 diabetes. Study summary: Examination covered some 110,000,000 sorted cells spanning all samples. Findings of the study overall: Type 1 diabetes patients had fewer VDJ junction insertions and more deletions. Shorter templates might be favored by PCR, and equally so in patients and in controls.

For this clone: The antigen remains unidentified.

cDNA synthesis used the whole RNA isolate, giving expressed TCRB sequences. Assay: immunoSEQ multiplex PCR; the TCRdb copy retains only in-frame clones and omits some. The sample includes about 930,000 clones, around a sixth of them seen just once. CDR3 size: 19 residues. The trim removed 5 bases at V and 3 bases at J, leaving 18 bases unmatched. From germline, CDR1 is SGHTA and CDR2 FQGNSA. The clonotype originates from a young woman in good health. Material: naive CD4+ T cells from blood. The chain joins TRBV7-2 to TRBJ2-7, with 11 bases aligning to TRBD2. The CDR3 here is CASSPGTASSSGRLYEQYF. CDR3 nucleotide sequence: TGTGCCAGCAGCCCTGGGACCGCGAGCTCTAGCGGGAGGCTCTACGAGCAGTACTTC.